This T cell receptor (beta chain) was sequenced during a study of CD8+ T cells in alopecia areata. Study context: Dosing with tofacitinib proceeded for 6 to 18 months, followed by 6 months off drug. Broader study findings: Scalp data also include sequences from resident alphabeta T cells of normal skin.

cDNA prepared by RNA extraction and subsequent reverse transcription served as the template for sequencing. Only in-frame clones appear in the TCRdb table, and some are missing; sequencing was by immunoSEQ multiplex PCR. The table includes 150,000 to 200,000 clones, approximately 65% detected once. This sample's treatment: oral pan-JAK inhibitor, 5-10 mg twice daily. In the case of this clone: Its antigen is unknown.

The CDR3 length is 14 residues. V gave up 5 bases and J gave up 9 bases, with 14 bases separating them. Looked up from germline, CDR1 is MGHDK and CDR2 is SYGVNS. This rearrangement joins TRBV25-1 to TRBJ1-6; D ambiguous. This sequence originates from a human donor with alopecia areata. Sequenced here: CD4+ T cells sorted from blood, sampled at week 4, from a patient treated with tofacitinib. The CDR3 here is CASSTTGAASPLHF. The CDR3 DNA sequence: TGTGCCAGCAGTACAACCGGAGCTGCTTCACCCCTCCACTTT.